What follows are 27 T cell receptor beta chains derived from one specimen sequenced in a study of blood T cell repertoires in COVID-19 (dated by TCRdb to 2020 to 2021). The library was prepared using the immunoSEQ multiplex PCR assay. Entries here come from immuneACCESS through TCRdb and include only in-frame sequences with V and J called. Some clones fail to appear in such tables; in the studies checked, an unresolved V gene covers under half of the shortfall, and the cause of the remainder is unknown. The sample table contains approximately 290,000 clones; only one count was recorded for 80% to 90% of them. Roughly 4% of the sample lies in the top ten. Sequenced: PBMCs or T cells enriched from blood (not recorded which). The source of these receptors is a woman aged 25-40 years who had recovered from COVID-19.

The rearrangement joins TRBV10-3 to TRBJ1-2, with D possibly TRBD1 on 6 matching bases. V was cut by 4 bases and J by 7 bases, with 10 bases left in between. The CDR3 has 12 amino acids. Germline CDR1 ENHRY, CDR2 SYGVKD. The CDR3, as DNA: TGTGCCATCAGTGTCGAAGGGGGTGGCTACACCTTC. Amino acid sequence: CAISVEGGGYTF.

The V and J genes are TRBV7-9 and TRBJ1-1; TRBD1 might be the D (6 bases). Germline CDR1 SEHNR, CDR2 FQNEAQ (reference sequence). CDR3 length: 16 residues. The V and J ends lost 5 bases and 3 bases respectively, with 19 bases between them. CDR3 amino acids: CASSVGNRVTDTEAFF. CDR3 sequence (DNA): TGTGCCAGCAGCGTCGGAAACAGGGTAACGGACACTGAAGCTTTCTTT.

This chain uses TRBV7-9 with TRBJ1-4, with D unresolved. Germline assignment: CDR1 SEHNR and CDR2 FQNEAQ (reference sequence). There are 14 residues in the CDR3. Trimming cost V 4 bases and J 5 bases, with 11 bases left between them. The CDR3 bases are TGTGCCAGCAGCTCCTGGAGCGAGAATGAAAAACTGTTTTTT. It translates to CASSSWSENEKLFF.

The J gene is TRBJ2-4, the V gene TRBV7-9; 9 positions agree with TRBD1. Trimming cost V 5 bases and J 5 bases; bases outside gene matches: 4. Looked up from germline, CDR1 is SEHNR and CDR2 is FQNEAQ (reference sequence). There are 14 residues in the CDR3. CDR3: CASSLGQGENIQYF. CDR3 bases: TGTGCCAGCAGCCTGGGACAGGGTGAAAACATTCAGTACTTC.

This clone has just one count. This sample also contains other DNA sequences that code for the same CDR3. The V and J genes are TRBV25-1 and TRBJ1-1; D might be TRBD1 (6 bases). The V gene lost 2 bases and the J gene lost 0 bases, with 7 bases spanning the gap. The CDR3 is 14 residues long. Germline CDR1 reads MGHDK; CDR2 reads SYGVNS. CDR3 amino acids: CASSETGLNTEAFF. In DNA form, the CDR3 reads TGTGCCAGCAGTGAAACAGGGTTGAACACTGAAGCTTTCTTT.

The chain couples TRBV28 to TRBJ2-7, with 7 bases aligning to TRBD2. There are 15 residues in the CDR3. Looked up from germline, CDR1 is MDHEN and CDR2 is SYDVKM. Trimming took 4 bases from V and 4 from J; bases not matched to a gene: 10. The CDR3 is CASSSRLGGIYEQYF. Written as DNA, the CDR3 is TGTGCCAGCAGTTCGAGACTGGGGGGGATATACGAGCAGTACTTC.

The V gene is TRBV9, the J gene TRBJ2-1; D ambiguous. CDR1 SGDLS and CDR2 YYNGEE come from the germline V gene. Trimming pared 3 bases from V and 8 bases from J, leaving 6 bases between. The CDR3 has 11 amino acids. The CDR3 nucleotides read TGTGCCAGCAGCGCTAGAGATGAGCAGTTCTTC. Residues: CASSARDEQFF. The whole variable domain, remainder taken from reference TRBV9 and TRBJ2-1, is DSGVTQTPKHLITATGQRVTLRCSPRSGDLSVYWYQQSLDQGLQFLIQYYNGEERAKGNILERFSAQQFPDLHSELNLSSLELGDSALYFCASSARDEQFFGPGTRLTVL.

The sample holds one count of this clone. This sequence joins TRBV5-1 and TRBJ2-5; 8 bases line up with TRBD1. Germline V lookup: CDR1 SGHRS, CDR2 YFSETQ. The V and J ends lost 6 bases and 5 bases, in that order; junction bases with no gene match: 9. The CDR3 consists of 14 residues. This chain's CDR3 is CASKDRERGETQYF. As DNA, the CDR3 is TGCGCCAGCAAGGACAGGGAGCGCGGGGAGACCCAGTACTTC.

This clone was seen a single time. The V gene is TRBV4-2, the J gene TRBJ1-4; D ambiguous. Germline CDR1 and CDR2: LGHNA and YNFKEQ. Trimming cost V 0 bases and J 0 bases, with 8 bases left between them. This CDR3 contains 16 residues. Written as DNA, the CDR3 is TGTGCCAGCAGCCAAGAGGTAGCCACAACTAATGAAAAACTGTTTTTT. Residues: CASSQEVATTNEKLFF.

This rearrangement joins TRBV27 to TRBJ2-7; possible D gene TRBD2, 5 bases. CDR3 length: 12 residues. Germline V gene sequence: CDR1 MNHEY, CDR2 SMNVEV (reference sequence). Trimming shortened V by 2 bases and J by 3 bases, and 5 bases separated the two germline ends. CDR3 coding DNA: TGTGCCAGCAGTTTAGAGGGCTACGAGCAGTACTTC. Its protein product is CASSLEGYEQYF.

The chain employs TRBV5-1 and TRBJ2-1; weak D call: TRBD2 (6 bases). With 7 bases removed from V and 0 bases from J, the gap between germline ends came to 17 bases. The CDR3 loop spans 16 amino acids. CDR1 and CDR2 (germline): SGHRS, YFSETQ. CDR3 nucleotide sequence: TGCGCCAGCGGGCCTTTTAGCGGACTCTCCTACAATGAGCAGTTCTTC. Its translation: CASGPFSGLSYNEQFF.

The rearrangement uses TRBV7-2 and TRBJ2-7; perhaps TRBD2 as D (7 bases). The length of the CDR3 is 15 residues. Trimming removed 3 bases at V and 0 bases at J, with 12 bases between. Germline V CDR1 and CDR2: SGHTA, FQGNSA. CDR3 DNA: TGTGCCAGCAGCTTGGCGAGGGGGGGCTCCTACGAGCAGTACTTC. Translating gives CASSLARGGSYEQYF.

The chain combines TRBV11-2 with TRBJ1-6; D call uncertain. Germline values: CDR1 SGHAT, CDR2 FQNNGV. This CDR3 spans 12 amino acids. The V end lost 1 base, the J end lost 12 bases, and 7 bases lay between the germline ends. CDR3 DNA: TGTGCCAGCAGCTTAGGTTCTTTACCCCTCCACTTT. Translated, it gives CASSLGSLPLHF.

This clone was found once. V gene TRBV14 combines with J gene TRBJ1-1; possibly TRBD1 for D (5 bases). CDR1 and CDR2 (germline): SGHDN, FVKESK. The CDR3 has 16 residues. V lost 5 bases and J lost 6, with 22 bases in between. For the CDR3, the DNA is TGTGCCAGCAGCAAGAGGCCAGGGAATATAGTACCTGAAGCTTTCTTT. This codes for CASSKRPGNIVPEAFF.

As concerns this clone: The junction shows a germline mismatch at one end, possibly a read error. The rearrangement links TRBV7-2 to TRBJ1-1, with TRBD1 matching 7 bases. Germline V CDR1 and CDR2: SGHTA, FQGNSA. The CDR3 extends over 13 amino acids. CDR3 DNA sequence: TGTGCCAGCAGCTCCTCCCCAGGGGACAGCTTGCTCTTT. Its protein product is CASSSSPGDSLLF.

The chain carries TRBV3-1 (or the pseudogene TRBV3-2) and TRBJ1-5; D unresolved. The CDR3 runs 13 residues. Germline V lookup: CDR1 LGHDT, CDR2 YNNKEL (reference sequence). V lost 4 bases, J lost 4 bases, and 8 bases lay in between. In nucleotides, the CDR3 is TGTGCCAGCAGCCCGGACTGGAATCAGCCCCAGCATTTT. This sequence encodes CASSPDWNQPQHF.

In the case of this clone: Other nucleotide sequences in the sample specify the same CDR3. The rearrangement links TRBV5-1 to TRBJ2-3, with 9 bases identical to TRBD2. CDR3 length: 15 residues. Trimming removed 0 bases from V and 1 base from J; junction bases left unmatched: 0. Germline V CDR1 and CDR2: SGHRS, YFSETQ. Here the CDR3 DNA reads TGCGCCAGCAGCTTGGGGACTAGCGGCACAGATACGCAGTATTTT. This encodes CASSLGTSGTDTQYF. Looking up the rest from reference TRBV5-1 and TRBJ2-3 gives the full variable domain: KAGVTQTPRYLIKTRGQQVTLSCSPISGHRSVSWYQQTPGQGLQFLFEYFSETQRNKGNFPGRFSGRQFSNSRSEMNVSTLELGDSALYLCASSLGTSGTDTQYFGPGTRLTVL.

The chain joins TRBV28 to TRBJ2-3; a weak D match, TRBD1 (6 bases). Germline loops: CDR1 MDHEN, CDR2 SYDVKM. With 6 bases removed from V and 2 bases from J, the gap between germline ends came to 12 bases. The CDR3 totals 14 residues. The CDR3 nucleotides read TGTGCCAGCAGCCCCCGACAGGACACAGATACGCAGTATTTT. Translation: CASSPRQDTDTQYF.

This sequence joins TRBV5-5 and TRBJ2-2; 8 bases are a match to TRBD1. CDR1 is SGHKS, CDR2 YYEKEE, per germline (reference sequence). The CDR3 length is 14 residues. J lost 5 bases, V lost 4 bases, and 4 bases had no gene match. CDR3 in DNA: TGTGCCAGCAGCGTACAGGGGGTGACCGGGGAGCTGTTTTTT. It is translated as CASSVQGVTGELFF.

The chain carries TRBV19 and TRBJ2-2; 10 bases are shared with TRBD2. Per germline, CDR1 LNHDA and CDR2 SQIVND (reference sequence). This CDR3 is 17 amino acids long. V shed 5 bases, J shed 6 bases, and the junction held 12 bases outside the gene matches. CDR3: CASSPDLAGVLAGELFF. CDR3 nucleotides: TGTGCCAGTAGTCCGGACCTAGCGGGAGTTTTAGCCGGGGAGCTGTTTTTT.

This clone was counted a single time. This sequence joins TRBV7-3 and TRBJ1-2; D remains ambiguous. The V end was cut by 5 bases, the J end by 0 bases, with 7 bases between. This CDR3 contains 13 residues. Germline lookup yields CDR1 SGHTA and CDR2 FQGTGA. The CDR3 sequence: CASSPGSNYGYTF. The CDR3 nucleotides read TGTGCCAGCAGCCCAGGATCTAACTATGGCTACACCTTC.

The chain links TRBV10-2 to TRBJ2-7, with TRBD1 identical over 9 bases. J gave up 6 bases and V 1 base, and 7 bases lay outside the gene matches. The V gene's germline CDR1 is WSHSY and CDR2 SAAADI. The CDR3 has 15 amino acids. The DNA for the CDR3 is TGCGCCAGCAGTGAGTATGGGACAGGGAGGATCGAGCAGTACTTC. It codes for CASSEYGTGRIEQYF.

Only one count was recorded for this clone. CDR3 in DNA: TGTGCCAGCAGCTTATCATACGAGCAGTACTTC. This codes for CASSLSYEQYF. The V gene is TRBV7-8, the J gene TRBJ2-7; D not certain. Trimming took 2 bases from V and 4 from J, leaving 3 bases between them. Germline-derived CDR1 and CDR2 are SGHVS and FQNEAQ. This CDR3 comprises 11 residues.

The CDR3 protein is CASSLAGGTTDTQYF. CDR3 coding DNA: TGTGCCAGCAGTCTAGCGGGGGGGACCACAGATACGCAGTATTTT. V usage is TRBV27 and J usage is TRBJ2-3; 12 bases align to TRBD2. CDR1 is MNHEY and CDR2 is SMNVEV in the germline V gene (reference sequence). V gave up 5 bases and J gave up 2 bases; unmatched junction bases: 2. CDR3 size: 15 residues.

The rearrangement links TRBV4-1 to TRBJ1-5, with 8 bases matching TRBD1. Germline lookup yields CDR1 MGHRA and CDR2 YSYEKL. The V gene end was trimmed by 1 base and the J gene end by 6 bases; junction bases not matched to a gene: 8. The length of the CDR3 is 16 residues. The CDR3 region has the DNA TGCGCCAGCAGCCAAGCACAGGGGGATATAATTCAGCCCCAGCATTTT. Amino acids: CASSQAQGDIIQPQHF.

The V gene is TRBV28, the J gene TRBJ1-1; tentative D call: TRBD1 (6 bases). Germline assignment: CDR1 MDHEN and CDR2 SYDVKM. This CDR3 is built from 15 residues. Trimming took 5 bases from V and 6 from J, leaving 19 bases between them. As DNA, the CDR3 is TGTGCCAGCAGTAAAGGGGGTGCTAATCGTCCTGAAGCTTTCTTT. Its translation: CASSKGGANRPEAFF.

The chain combines TRBV29-1 with TRBJ1-2, with a tentative D call TRBD1 (5 bases). Germline values: CDR1 SQVTM, CDR2 ANQGSEA. Trimming took 7 bases from V and 5 from J, leaving 11 bases between them. CDR3 length equals 11 residues. CDR3 nucleotide sequence: TGCAGCGCCGGGACTGGTTATGGCTACACCTTC. Its protein product is CSAGTGYGYTF.